This record concerns one TCR beta chain sequence. The antigen is unknown. Cultured CD4+ T-cell DNA underwent Oncomine TCR Beta short-read sequencing. TCRdb itself ran the PCR reads through MiXCR, one entry per CDR3 protein. Of approximately 10,000 distinct CDR3 sequences in the sample, roughly 64% were seen once. The data derive from a study of vaccination and CD4 T cells after COVID-19. Study-level findings and limits: Spike mono-reactivity held for 304 of 307 vaccine-specific clones in convalescent patients.

The V gene end was trimmed by 7 bases and the J gene end by 0 bases; junction bases not matched to a gene: 4. Germline assignment: CDR1 SNHLY and CDR2 FYNNEI. This CDR3 has 14 amino acids. The treatment is: approximately nine-day PBMC culture with coronavirus spike peptide pools or control peptides (ViraFEST assay). This TCR came from a human donor who had recovered from COVID-19. V is TRBV2 and J is TRBJ2-7, with TRBD1 identical over 9 bases. Sequencing was performed on CD4+ T cells from blood, cultured in vitro. CDR3 amino acids: CASTSTGGSYEQYF. The CDR3, as DNA: TGTGCCAGCACATCGACAGGGGGCTCCTACGAGCAGTACTTC.